This TCR beta chain stems from a study of CD8 T cells in ankylosing spondylitis. Overall study results and limits: Some of the motif variants had earlier been found in reactive arthritis patients' fluid and blood. What appeared characteristic of ankylosing spondylitis blood was a TCR beta motif of 7 or 8 highly homologous variants.

Quantitative barcoded 5'-RACE was used to prepare TCR beta libraries. TCRdb fed the 5' RACE reads into MiXCR, producing one record per CDR3 protein. This repertoire shows some 130,000 distinct CDR3 sequences, around 6.6% found once; its top ten account for around an eighth. This clonotype was seen repeatedly, ten times or more. Its target is unknown. V lost 5 bases and J 0 bases, leaving 4 bases between the germline ends. Germline CDR1 SQVTM, CDR2 ANQGSEA. The CDR3 covers 11 residues. This TCR was sampled from a female donor with ankylosing spondylitis or in good health (not recorded which). The chain recombines TRBV29-1 with TRBJ1-1, with D unresolved. Sequencing was performed on blood, either unsorted or a sorted T cell fraction (not recorded which). CDR3: CSVSLNTEAFF. The CDR3 DNA follows: TGCAGCGTTTCCTTGAACACTGAAGCTTTCTTT.